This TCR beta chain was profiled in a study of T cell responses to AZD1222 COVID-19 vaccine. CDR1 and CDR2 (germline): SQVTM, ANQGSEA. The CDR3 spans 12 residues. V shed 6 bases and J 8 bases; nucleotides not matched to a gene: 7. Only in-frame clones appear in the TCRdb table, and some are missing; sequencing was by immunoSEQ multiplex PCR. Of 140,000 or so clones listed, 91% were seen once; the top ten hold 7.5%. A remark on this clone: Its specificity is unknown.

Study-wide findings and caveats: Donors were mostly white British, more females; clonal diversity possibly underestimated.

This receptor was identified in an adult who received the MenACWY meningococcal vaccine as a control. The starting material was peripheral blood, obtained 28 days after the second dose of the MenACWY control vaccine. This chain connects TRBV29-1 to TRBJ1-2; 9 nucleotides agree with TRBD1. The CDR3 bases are TGCAGCGTAGATGGACAGGGGTTGGGCTACACCTTC. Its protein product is CSVDGQGLGYTF.